The next 30 T cell receptor beta chains were all read from a single sample in a study of a mutant IDH1 vaccine in newly diagnosed glioma. Time point denoted: week 47, end of study. Each dose of the vaccine consisted of 300 ug of mutant IDH1 20-mer peptide, with topical imiquimod. Their antigen targets remain unknown. Profiling relied on immunoSEQ multiplex PCR, and the TCRdb table lists in-frame clones only, not all of them. The table records roughly 56,000 clones, about 80% of them present only once. Sample: PBMCs, taken from a glioma patient whose treatment included an IDH1 peptide vaccine. These receptor sequences come from a woman between 40 and 55 years old with glioma. Some clones in this sample may be carry-over from other donors' samples.

By share, this clone ranks as medium-sized. This rearrangement joins TRBV6-1 to TRBJ1-5; tentative D call: TRBD1 (5 bases). V was cut by 5 bases and J by 5 bases, with 13 bases left in between. The germline gives CDR1 MNHNS, CDR2 SASEGT. This CDR3 contains 14 residues. The CDR3 sequence: CASSFQGPYQPQHF. CDR3 DNA sequence: TGTGCCAGCAGTTTTCAGGGACCATATCAGCCCCAGCATTTT.

The chain couples TRBV5-1 to TRBJ1-1; D is possibly TRBD1 (5 bases). V lost 4 bases and J lost 3, with 31 bases in between. CDR3 size: 20 residues. Germline V CDR1 and CDR2: SGHRS, YFSETQ. The DNA for the CDR3 is TGCGCCAGCAGCCCCAACTATACCAGGTGCAGGGTTTGTAGGGACACTGAAGCTTTCTTT. Protein product: CASSPNYTRCRVCRDTEAFF.

There are a few counts of this clone. The chain employs TRBV5-1 and TRBJ1-1; TRBD1 is a possible D gene (5 bases). The ends were cut back, 7 bases at V and 3 bases at J, with 19 bases in the middle. The CDR3 spans 15 residues. CDR1 is SGHRS and CDR2 is YFSETQ in the germline V gene. The CDR3 reads CASHEGVRSYTEAFF. In nucleotides, the CDR3 is TGCGCCAGCCACGAAGGGGTCAGGAGCTACACTGAAGCTTTCTTT.

CDR3 sequence: CASSEGAGRLYNEQFF. In nucleotides, the CDR3 is TGTGCCAGCAGTGAGGGAGCGGGGCGACTCTACAATGAGCAGTTCTTC. This chain uses TRBV2 with TRBJ2-1; 7 bases agree with TRBD2. The germline V gene encodes CDR1 SNHLY and CDR2 FYNNEI. The trim removed 3 bases at V and 3 bases at J, leaving 8 bases unmatched. The CDR3 is 16 residues long.

The genes are TRBV9 and TRBJ1-1; D is ambiguous. This CDR3 is 14 amino acids long. V dropped 1 base and J dropped 6 bases, with 13 bases sitting between them. CDR1 and CDR2 from the germline V gene are SGDLS and YYNGEE. The CDR3, as DNA: TGTGCCAGCAGCGTATTCTGGAGGAGGGCTGAAGCTTTCTTT. Protein product: CASSVFWRRAEAFF. Full variable domain (missing parts from reference TRBV9 and TRBJ1-1): DSGVTQTPKHLITATGQRVTLRCSPRSGDLSVYWYQQSLDQGLQFLIQYYNGEERAKGNILERFSAQQFPDLHSELNLSSLELGDSALYFCASSVFWRRAEAFFGQGTRLTVV.

The chain is built from TRBV10-3 and TRBJ1-2; D perhaps matches TRBD1 (5 bases). Germline values: CDR1 ENHRY, CDR2 SYGVKD. Trimming left V 3 bases short and J 6 bases short, with 11 bases between. This CDR3 has 13 residues. This chain's CDR3 is CAISDRGEDGYTF. The CDR3 nucleotides read TGTGCCATCAGTGATCGGGGCGAGGATGGCTACACCTTC.

This rearrangement joins TRBV15 to TRBJ1-2, with D unclear. Between the trimmed V and J ends, which lost 0 bases and 7 bases, there was a span of 15 bases. The CDR3 is 15 residues long. In germline, CDR1 is LNHNV, CDR2 YYDKDF (reference sequence). CDR3 loop: CATSRESAGLGGYTF. DNA for the CDR3: TGTGCCACCAGCAGAGAAAGTGCGGGGTTAGGTGGCTACACCTTC. Together with reference TRBV15 and TRBJ1-2, the CDR3 gives the full variable domain: DAMVIQNPRYQVTQFGKPVTLSCSQTLNHNVMYWYQQKSSQAPKLLFHYYDKDFNNEADTPDNFQSRRPNTSFCFLDIRSPGLGDTAMYLCATSRESAGLGGYTFGSGTRLTVV.

A note on this clone: Other nucleotide sequences in the sample specify the same CDR3. As DNA, the CDR3 is TGCGCCAGCAGCTTGGCTTTCGGACAGGGAGCTAACACTGAAGCTTTCTTT. Translation: CASSLAFGQGANTEAFF. This sequence joins TRBV5-1 and TRBJ1-1; 8 nucleotides agree with TRBD1. V was clipped by 0 bases and J by 2 bases; unmatched bases: 9. Germline V lookup: CDR1 SGHRS, CDR2 YFSETQ. This CDR3 is built from 17 residues.

The rearrangement links TRBV6-6 to TRBJ1-5; D is perhaps TRBD1 (6 bases). Germline lookup yields CDR1 MNHNY and CDR2 SVGAGI (reference sequence). The CDR3 consists of 13 residues. Trimming took off 6 bases at V and 9 bases at J, with 15 bases between the two ends. The CDR3 DNA sequence: TGTGCCAGCAGCACAGGGAACGCGGGGCCCCAGCATTTT. Translating it yields CASSTGNAGPQHF.

The chain employs TRBV5-1 and TRBJ2-1; a possible D gene is TRBD2 (7 bases). The length of the CDR3 is 19 residues. Trimming took off 4 bases at V and 4 bases at J, with 27 bases between the two ends. The germline V gene has CDR1 SGHRS and CDR2 YFSETQ. The CDR3 nucleotides are TGCGCCAGCAGCCCGCGGGGGACACAGCACCCAGGTCGGTACAATGAGCAGTTCTTC. This gives the protein CASSPRGTQHPGRYNEQFF. Filled out from reference TRBV5-1 and TRBJ2-1, the complete variable domain reads KAGVTQTPRYLIKTRGQQVTLSCSPISGHRSVSWYQQTPGQGLQFLFEYFSETQRNKGNFPGRFSGRQFSNSRSEMNVSTLELGDSALYLCASSPRGTQHPGRYNEQFFGPGTRLTVL.

This sequence joins TRBV4-3 and TRBJ1-2; tentative D call: TRBD1 (6 bases). CDR3 size: 14 residues. Germline CDR1 reads LGHNA; CDR2 reads YSLEER. V dropped 1 base and J dropped 6 bases, with 12 bases sitting between them. The CDR3 here is CASSQVLRGHGYTF. The CDR3 DNA reads TGCGCCAGCAGCCAAGTTCTCAGGGGTCATGGCTACACCTTC.

The V and J genes are TRBV29-1 and TRBJ1-1; D call uncertain. The germline V and J ends were trimmed by 7 bases and 0 bases, with 12 bases remaining between them. CDR3 length: 13 amino acids. CDR1 and CDR2 from the germline V gene are SQVTM and ANQGSEA. The chain's CDR3 is CSASRTVNTEAFF. CDR3 in DNA: TGCAGCGCCTCTCGGACGGTGAACACTGAAGCTTTCTTT.

This chain joins TRBV7-3 and TRBJ1-1; no clear D gene. Germline CDR1 is SGHTA and CDR2 is FQGTGA. The length of the CDR3 is 15 residues. V was pared by 5 bases and J by 4 bases, with 17 bases between. As DNA, the CDR3 is TGTGCCAGCAGCGAGGGCACAGCCCCGGTCACTGAAGCTTTCTTT. It translates to CASSEGTAPVTEAFF.

CDR3 region: CASSPAGGDDEQFF. CDR3 nucleotide sequence: TGTGCCAGCTCACCCGCGGGGGGGGACGATGAGCAGTTCTTC. The chain employs TRBV18 and TRBJ2-1; 9 nucleotides line up with TRBD2. Trimming took 3 bases from V and 8 from J; bases not matched to a gene: 5. The germline V gene has CDR1 KGHSH and CDR2 LQKENI. CDR3 size: 14 residues.

This chain connects TRBV9 to TRBJ2-4; TRBD2 agrees at 15 bases. This CDR3 region has 15 residues. Germline V gene sequence: CDR1 SGDLS, CDR2 YYNGEE. V dropped 4 bases and J dropped 6; count of bases not matched to a gene: 2. The CDR3 is CASSPGLAGGNIQYF. CDR3 sequence (DNA): TGTGCCAGCAGCCCGGGACTAGCGGGGGGAAACATTCAGTACTTC.

V usage is TRBV7-9 and J usage is TRBJ2-3; TRBD2 matches at 9 bases. This CDR3 has 15 residues. CDR1 is SEHNR, CDR2 FQNEAQ, per germline (reference sequence). J lost 4 bases, V lost 5 bases, and 7 bases had no gene match. CDR3 residues: CASSPAGGRADTQYF. For the CDR3, the DNA is TGTGCCAGCAGCCCAGCGGGGGGCCGCGCAGATACGCAGTATTTT.

J is TRBJ2-5 and V is TRBV6-5; 12 nucleotides align to TRBD2. The CDR3 runs to 15 residues. Trimming took 6 bases from V and 5 from J; bases not matched to a gene: 7. Germline V CDR1 and CDR2: MNHEY, SVGAGI. The CDR3 nucleotides are TGTGCCAGCAGCCGTGGGACTAGCGGGCAGGAGACCCAGTACTTC. This encodes CASSRGTSGQETQYF.

This clone was detected a few times. V and J are TRBV5-1 and TRBJ2-3; 14 nucleotides line up with TRBD2. The CDR3 covers 19 residues. The germline gives CDR1 SGHRS, CDR2 YFSETQ. The ends lost 3 bases at V and 1 base at J; junction bases unmatched: 10. CDR3 amino acids: CASSSAGTSGGGGTDTQYF. The CDR3 nucleotides read TGCGCCAGCAGCTCCGCCGGGACTAGCGGGGGAGGAGGCACAGATACGCAGTATTTT.

The sample holds a few counts of this clone. The rearrangement uses TRBV11-3 and TRBJ2-7; possibly TRBD2 for D (6 bases). Deletions cut 5 bases from V and 5 bases from J, with 10 bases between. Germline V gene data show CDR1 as SGHNT and CDR2 as YENEEA. This CDR3 region has 12 residues. This CDR3 is CASSGRGNEQYF. The DNA for the CDR3 is TGTGCCAGCAGCGGACGGGGGAACGAGCAGTACTTC.

This clone was counted a few times. The chain combines TRBV4-1 with TRBJ2-7; D is possibly TRBD2 (6 bases). The CDR3 runs 15 residues. Trimming removed 5 bases from V and 0 bases from J, with 14 bases in between. Germline V gives CDR1 MGHRA, CDR2 YSYEKL. CDR3 loop: CASSWRSSGSYEQYF. CDR3 nucleotide sequence: TGCGCCAGCAGCTGGCGGAGTAGCGGCTCCTACGAGCAGTACTTC.

The J gene is TRBJ1-1, the V gene TRBV18; D uncertain. V was cut by 8 bases and J by 4 bases, with 14 bases left in between. The CDR3 consists of 13 residues. Germline V CDR1 and CDR2: KGHSH, LQKENI. The CDR3 region is CASLGLPATEAFF. In DNA form, the CDR3 reads TGTGCCAGCCTCGGACTTCCGGCCACTGAAGCTTTCTTT.

In the case of this clone: Sequence at one end of the junction differs from germline and may be a read error. The chain carries TRBV7-7 and TRBJ2-2; D may be TRBD2 (6 bases). From germline, CDR1 is SSHAT and CDR2 FNYEAQ (reference sequence). CDR3 length: 18 amino acids. DNA for the CDR3: TGTGCTAGCAGCCCTTACCGGGGGTCCTCTTTGAACACCGGGGAGCTGTTTTTT. Its protein product is CASSPYRGSSLNTGELFF.

J is TRBJ2-3 and V is TRBV4-3; 10 bases are shared with TRBD2. CDR1 and CDR2 from the germline V gene are LGHNA and YSLEER. The CDR3 runs to 18 residues. J was trimmed by 0 bases and V by 0 bases; bases with no gene match: 6. CDR3 in DNA: TGCGCCAGCAGCCAAGATCCCACTAGCGGGACTAGCACAGATACGCAGTATTTT. The encoded protein is CASSQDPTSGTSTDTQYF.

This clone was detected only a few times. The chain has TRBV5-6 and TRBJ2-1, with D perhaps matching TRBD2 (6 bases). This CDR3 has 15 amino acids. The germline gives CDR1 SGHDT, CDR2 YYEEEE. Deletions cut 4 bases from V and 1 base from J, with 12 bases between. In nucleotides, the CDR3 is TGTGCCAGCAGCCCCCAGGGACTTTCCTACAATGAGCAGTTCTTC. This gives the protein CASSPQGLSYNEQFF.

This clone was seen a single time. The CDR3 sequence is CASSPGSSAGRPQHF. CDR3 DNA: TGTGCCAGCTCACCAGGGTCGTCGGCGGGGAGACCCCAGCATTTT. The chain joins TRBV18 to TRBJ1-5; D gene ambiguous. This CDR3 has 15 residues. The V end was cut by 2 bases, the J end by 10 bases, with 18 bases between. CDR1 and CDR2 from the germline V gene are KGHSH and LQKENI.

This clone was observed a handful of times. V is TRBV7-3 and J is TRBJ2-1, with a tentative D call TRBD1 (5 bases). CDR1 is SGHTA and CDR2 is FQGTGA in the germline V gene. The CDR3 runs to 18 residues. V was cut by 1 base and J by 1 base, with 17 bases left in between. Here the CDR3 reads CASSLMSRATSSYNEQFF. The CDR3 DNA is TGTGCCAGCAGCTTAATGTCCAGGGCTACCAGTTCCTACAATGAGCAGTTCTTC.

The chain recombines TRBV5-1 with TRBJ2-1; D perhaps matches TRBD2 (6 bases). Trimming removed 0 bases at V and 8 bases at J, with 15 bases between. Germline-derived CDR1 and CDR2 are SGHRS and YFSETQ. The CDR3 is 15 residues long. Written as DNA, the CDR3 is TGCGCCAGCAGCTTGGAGCCTCGGGGGTTCTATGAGCAGTTCTTC. It yields the protein CASSLEPRGFYEQFF. The variable domain in full, with the rest retrieved from reference TRBV5-1 and TRBJ2-1, is KAGVTQTPRYLIKTRGQQVTLSCSPISGHRSVSWYQQTPGQGLQFLFEYFSETQRNKGNFPGRFSGRQFSNSRSEMNVSTLELGDSALYLCASSLEPRGFYEQFFGPGTRLTVL.

V gene TRBV2 combines with J gene TRBJ2-1; 14 nucleotides line up with TRBD2. The V gene's germline CDR1 is SNHLY and CDR2 FYNNEI. CDR3 length: 16 amino acids. J was trimmed by 7 bases and V by 6 bases; bases with no gene match: 8. The CDR3 DNA reads TGTGCCAGCAGCCGACTAGCGGGGGGGCCTGTGAATGAGCAGTTCTTC. Encoded protein: CASSRLAGGPVNEQFF.

This clone has just a few counts. The rearrangement joins TRBV7-9 to TRBJ2-5; possibly TRBD1 or TRBD2 for D (6 bases each). Per the germline V gene, CDR1 is SEHNR and CDR2 is FQNEAQ (reference sequence). The CDR3 runs to 16 residues. Trimming took off 2 bases at V and 4 bases at J, with 17 bases between the two ends. The CDR3 loop reads CASSLLTGGLRETQYF. The CDR3 nucleotides are TGTGCCAGCAGCTTACTCACTGGGGGGCTACGAGAGACCCAGTACTTC. Looking up the rest from reference TRBV7-9 and TRBJ2-5 gives the full variable domain: DTGVSQNPRHKITKRGQNVTFRCDPISEHNRLYWYRQTLGQGPEFLTYFQNEAQLEKSRLLSDRFSAERPKGSFSTLEIQRTEQGDSAMYLCASSLLTGGLRETQYFGPGTRLLVL.

This clone was recorded only once. The rearrangement links TRBV5-1 to TRBJ2-5, with D perhaps given as TRBD1 or TRBD2 (6 bases each). V lost 0 bases to trimming and J lost 12 bases, with 12 bases between them. Germline CDR1 SGHRS, CDR2 YFSETQ. The CDR3 contains 12 residues. Here the CDR3 reads CASSLGAGGKYF. In DNA, the CDR3 is TGCGCCAGCAGCTTGGGGGCCGGGGGCAAGTACTTC.